The 7 T cell receptor beta chains listed next were all sequenced from one sample in a study of control samples from healthy donors and cancer patients (dated by TCRdb to about 2020). The method was the immunoSEQ multiplex PCR assay. Held by TCRdb, this immuneACCESS table contains in-frame sequences only and omits some clones. Under half of the omission traces to an unresolved V gene where checked; the cause of the rest is unknown. The sample table contains tens of thousands of clones; only one count was recorded for 82% of them. The top ten constitute approximately 22% of the sample. The sequenced sample was PBMCs. These TCRs come from a man in his 60s with colorectal cancer.

The chain couples TRBV12-3 or TRBV12-4 to TRBJ1-6; perhaps TRBD1 as D (5 bases). Trimming took off 7 bases at V and 9 bases at J, with 10 bases between the two ends. The CDR3 has 12 amino acids. This CDR3 is CASTEGLSPLHF. CDR3 sequence (DNA): TGTGCCAGCACCGAGGGGCTTTCACCCCTCCACTTT.

The chain carries TRBV5-1 and TRBJ1-2; tentatively, D is TRBD1 (5 bases). From germline, CDR1 is SGHRS and CDR2 YFSETQ. The V gene lost 4 bases and the J gene lost 4 bases, with 11 bases spanning the gap. CDR3 size: 13 residues. The CDR3 here is CASSPDGTYGYTF. The CDR3 DNA sequence: TGCGCCAGCAGCCCGGACGGGACCTATGGCTACACCTTC.

The CDR3 bases are TGTGCCACCAGTGATTTTTGGGCGGGGACGCAGTATTTT. This gives the protein CATSDFWAGTQYF. The rearrangement uses TRBV24-1 and TRBJ2-3; D is perhaps TRBD2 (6 bases). The V end lost 1 base, the J end lost 9 bases, and 10 bases lay between the germline ends. Germline V gene lookup returns CDR1 KGHDR and CDR2 SFDVKD. The CDR3 consists of 13 residues.

V gene TRBV15 combines with J gene TRBJ1-2; no reliable D call. Trimming stripped 3 bases from V and 4 bases from J, with 18 bases between. The CDR3 runs 16 residues. Germline assignment: CDR1 LNHNV and CDR2 YYDKDF (reference sequence). The CDR3 here is CATSSEEKDGFYGYTF. The CDR3 bases are TGTGCCACCAGCAGTGAAGAAAAGGACGGTTTCTATGGCTACACCTTC.

This chain links TRBV29-1 with TRBJ1-1, with unresolved D. CDR1 is SQVTM, CDR2 ANQGSEA, per germline. Trimming took 4 bases from V and 5 from J, leaving 14 bases between them. The CDR3 consists of 13 residues. Written as DNA, the CDR3 is TGCAGCGTTGTTCCCGGGGTAGGGACTGAAGCTTTCTTT. Translated: CSVVPGVGTEAFF.

The rearrangement links TRBV10-2 to TRBJ2-7; D gene ambiguous. Germline-derived CDR1 and CDR2 are WSHSY and SAAADI. The CDR3 sequence is 12 residues long. V shed 7 bases and J shed 7 bases, with 14 bases lying between them. CDR3 sequence reads: CASTDPQREQYF. CDR3 in DNA: TGCGCCAGCACCGACCCCCAAAGGGAGCAGTACTTC.

The chain recombines TRBV7-2 with TRBJ1-2, with D possibly matching TRBD1 (5 bases). Looked up from germline, CDR1 is SGHTA and CDR2 is FQGNSA. The germline V and J ends were trimmed by 1 base and 7 bases, with 19 bases remaining between them. The CDR3 is made up of 16 amino acids. The chain's CDR3 is CASSLDVAGRGAGYTF. The CDR3 coding sequence is TGTGCCAGCAGCTTAGACGTGGCAGGGCGGGGAGCTGGCTACACCTTC.